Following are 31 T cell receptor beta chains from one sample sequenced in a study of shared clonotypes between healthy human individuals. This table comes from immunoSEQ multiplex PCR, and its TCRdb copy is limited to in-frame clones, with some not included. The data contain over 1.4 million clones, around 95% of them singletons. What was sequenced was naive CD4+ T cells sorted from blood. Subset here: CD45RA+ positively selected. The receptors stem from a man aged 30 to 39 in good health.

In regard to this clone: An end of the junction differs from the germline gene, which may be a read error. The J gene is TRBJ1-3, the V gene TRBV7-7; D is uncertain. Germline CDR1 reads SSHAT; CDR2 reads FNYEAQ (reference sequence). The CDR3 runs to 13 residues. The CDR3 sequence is CASSSERGNTIYF. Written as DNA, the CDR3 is TGTGCTAGCAGCTCCGAACGTGGAAACACCATATATTTT. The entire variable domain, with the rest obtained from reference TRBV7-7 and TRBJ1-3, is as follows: GAGVSQSPRYKVTKRGQDVTLRCDPISSHATLYWYQQALGQGPEFLTYFNYEAQPDKSGLPSDRFSAERPEGSISTLTIQRTEQRDSAMYRCASSSERGNTIYFGEGSWLTVV.

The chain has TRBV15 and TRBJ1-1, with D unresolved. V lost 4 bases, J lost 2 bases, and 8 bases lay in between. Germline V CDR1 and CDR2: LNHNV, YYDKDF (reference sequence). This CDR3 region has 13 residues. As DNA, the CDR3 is TGTGCCACCAGCAAGAGCAGAAACACTGAAGCTTTCTTT. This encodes CATSKSRNTEAFF. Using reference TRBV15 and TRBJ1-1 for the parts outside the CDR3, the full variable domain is DAMVIQNPRYQVTQFGKPVTLSCSQTLNHNVMYWYQQKSSQAPKLLFHYYDKDFNNEADTPDNFQSRRPNTSFCFLDIRSPGLGDTAMYLCATSKSRNTEAFFGQGTRLTVV.

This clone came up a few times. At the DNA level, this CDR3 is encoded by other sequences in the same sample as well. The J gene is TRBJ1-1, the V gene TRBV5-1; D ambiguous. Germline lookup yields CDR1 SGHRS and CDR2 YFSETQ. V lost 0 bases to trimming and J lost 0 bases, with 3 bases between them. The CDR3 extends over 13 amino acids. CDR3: CASSLVLNTEAFF. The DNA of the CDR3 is TGCGCCAGCAGCTTGGTCCTGAACACTGAAGCTTTCTTT. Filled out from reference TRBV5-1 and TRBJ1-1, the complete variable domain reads KAGVTQTPRYLIKTRGQQVTLSCSPISGHRSVSWYQQTPGQGLQFLFEYFSETQRNKGNFPGRFSGRQFSNSRSEMNVSTLELGDSALYLCASSLVLNTEAFFGQGTRLTVV.

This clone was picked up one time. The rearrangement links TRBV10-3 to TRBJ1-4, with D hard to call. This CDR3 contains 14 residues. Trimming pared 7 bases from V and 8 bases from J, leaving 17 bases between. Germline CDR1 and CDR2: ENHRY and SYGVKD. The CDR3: CAIMVDPRTEKLFF. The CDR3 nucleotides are TGTGCCATCATGGTTGATCCCCGTACGGAAAAACTGTTTTTT.

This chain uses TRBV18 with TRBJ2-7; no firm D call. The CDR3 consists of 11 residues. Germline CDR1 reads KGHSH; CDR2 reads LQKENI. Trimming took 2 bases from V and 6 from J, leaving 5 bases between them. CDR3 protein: CASSPKIEQYF. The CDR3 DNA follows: TGTGCCAGCTCACCAAAGATCGAGCAGTACTTC.

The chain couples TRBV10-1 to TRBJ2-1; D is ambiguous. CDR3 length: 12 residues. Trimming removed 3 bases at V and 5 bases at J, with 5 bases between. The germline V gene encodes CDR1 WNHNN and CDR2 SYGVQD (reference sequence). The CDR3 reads CASSDFDNEQFF. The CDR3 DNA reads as TGCGCCAGCAGTGATTTTGACAATGAGCAGTTCTTC.

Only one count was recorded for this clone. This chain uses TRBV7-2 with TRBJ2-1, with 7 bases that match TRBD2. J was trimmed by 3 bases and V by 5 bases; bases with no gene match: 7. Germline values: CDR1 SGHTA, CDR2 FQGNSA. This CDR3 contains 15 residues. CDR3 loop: CASSPTSRYYNEQFF. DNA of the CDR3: TGTGCCAGCAGCCCGACTAGCAGGTACTACAATGAGCAGTTCTTC.

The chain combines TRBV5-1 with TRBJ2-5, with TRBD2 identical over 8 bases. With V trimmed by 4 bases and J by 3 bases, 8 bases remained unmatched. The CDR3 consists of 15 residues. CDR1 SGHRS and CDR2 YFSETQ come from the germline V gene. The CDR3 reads CASSAAGTREETQYF. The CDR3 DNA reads TGCGCCAGCAGCGCCGCCGGGACTAGAGAAGAGACCCAGTACTTC.

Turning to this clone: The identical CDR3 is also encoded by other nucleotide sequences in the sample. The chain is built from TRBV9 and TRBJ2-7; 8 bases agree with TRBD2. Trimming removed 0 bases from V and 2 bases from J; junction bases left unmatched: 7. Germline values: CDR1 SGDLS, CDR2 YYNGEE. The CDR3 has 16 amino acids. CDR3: CASSVGGSGDPYEQYF. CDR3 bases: TGTGCCAGCAGCGTAGGTGGTAGCGGGGACCCCTACGAGCAGTACTTC.

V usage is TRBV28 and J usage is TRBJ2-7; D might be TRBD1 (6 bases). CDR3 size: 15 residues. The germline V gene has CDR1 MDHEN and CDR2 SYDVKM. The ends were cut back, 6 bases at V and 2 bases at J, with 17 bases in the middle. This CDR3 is CASRTAGTPTYEQYF. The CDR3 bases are TGTGCCAGCAGAACCGCCGGGACACCAACCTACGAGCAGTACTTC.

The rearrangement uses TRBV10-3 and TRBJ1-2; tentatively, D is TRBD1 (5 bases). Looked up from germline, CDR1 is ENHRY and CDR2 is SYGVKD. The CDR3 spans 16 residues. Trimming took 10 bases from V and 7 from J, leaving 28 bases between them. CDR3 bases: TGTGCCACCAGAGAATTTAGTTCTCAGGGATCGGGTGGCTACACCTTC. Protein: CATREFSSQGSGGYTF.

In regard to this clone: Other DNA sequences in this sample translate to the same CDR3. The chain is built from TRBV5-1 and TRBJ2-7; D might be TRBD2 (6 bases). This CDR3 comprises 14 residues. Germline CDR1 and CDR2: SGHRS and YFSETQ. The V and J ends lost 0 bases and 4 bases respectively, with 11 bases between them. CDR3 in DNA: TGCGCCAGCAGCTTGGTGTCTAGCGCGTACGAGCAGTACTTC. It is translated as CASSLVSSAYEQYF.

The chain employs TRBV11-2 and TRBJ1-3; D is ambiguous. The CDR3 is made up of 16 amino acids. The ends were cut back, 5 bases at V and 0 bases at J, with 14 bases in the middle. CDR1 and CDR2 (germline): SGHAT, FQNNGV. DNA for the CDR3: TGTGCCAGCAGCCCTTCCTTAGGGATCTCTGGAAACACCATATATTTT. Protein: CASSPSLGISGNTIYF.

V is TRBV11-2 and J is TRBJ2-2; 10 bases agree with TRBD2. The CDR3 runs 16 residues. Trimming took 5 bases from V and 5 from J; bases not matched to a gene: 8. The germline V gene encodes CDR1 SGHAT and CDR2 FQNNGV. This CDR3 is CASSRPSGRGTGELFF. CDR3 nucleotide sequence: TGTGCCAGCAGCCGACCCAGCGGGAGGGGAACCGGGGAGCTGTTTTTT.

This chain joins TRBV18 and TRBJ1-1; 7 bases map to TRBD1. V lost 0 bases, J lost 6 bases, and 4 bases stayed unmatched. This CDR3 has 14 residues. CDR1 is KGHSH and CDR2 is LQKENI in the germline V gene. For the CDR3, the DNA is TGTGCCAGCTCACCACCCGCGACAGGGCCTGAAGCTTTCTTT. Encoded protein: CASSPPATGPEAFF.

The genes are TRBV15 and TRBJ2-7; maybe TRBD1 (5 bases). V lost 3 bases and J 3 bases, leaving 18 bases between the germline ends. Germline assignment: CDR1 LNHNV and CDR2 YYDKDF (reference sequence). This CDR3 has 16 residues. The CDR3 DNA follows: TGTGCCACCAGCAGCCGGCCCCCACTGGGGCGCTACGAGCAGTACTTC. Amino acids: CATSSRPPLGRYEQYF.

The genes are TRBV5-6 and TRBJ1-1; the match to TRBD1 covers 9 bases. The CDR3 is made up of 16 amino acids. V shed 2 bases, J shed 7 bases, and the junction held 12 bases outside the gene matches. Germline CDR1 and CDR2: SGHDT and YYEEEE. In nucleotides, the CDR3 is TGTGCCAGCAGCTTCTTTATTGGACAGGGGAAAGTTGAAGCTTTCTTT. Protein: CASSFFIGQGKVEAFF.

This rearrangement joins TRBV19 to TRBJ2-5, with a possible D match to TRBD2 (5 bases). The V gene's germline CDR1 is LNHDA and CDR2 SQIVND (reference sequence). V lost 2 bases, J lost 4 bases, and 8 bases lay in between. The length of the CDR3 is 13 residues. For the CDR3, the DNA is TGTGCCAGTAGTATAACGGGAACAGAGACCCAGTACTTC. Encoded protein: CASSITGTETQYF.

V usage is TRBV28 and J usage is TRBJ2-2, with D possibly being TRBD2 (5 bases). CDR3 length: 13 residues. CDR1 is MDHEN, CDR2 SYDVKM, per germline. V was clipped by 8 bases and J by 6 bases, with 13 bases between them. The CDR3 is CASGLLISGELFF. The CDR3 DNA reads TGTGCCAGCGGACTTCTCATTTCCGGGGAGCTGTTTTTT.

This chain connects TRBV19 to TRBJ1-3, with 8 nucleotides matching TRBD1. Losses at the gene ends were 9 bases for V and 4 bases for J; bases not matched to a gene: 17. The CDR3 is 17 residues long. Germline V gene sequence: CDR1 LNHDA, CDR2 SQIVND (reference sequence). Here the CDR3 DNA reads TGTGCCAGCACCCTCATCGGAGCAGGGGGCGCGGGAAACACCATATATTTT. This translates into CASTLIGAGGAGNTIYF.

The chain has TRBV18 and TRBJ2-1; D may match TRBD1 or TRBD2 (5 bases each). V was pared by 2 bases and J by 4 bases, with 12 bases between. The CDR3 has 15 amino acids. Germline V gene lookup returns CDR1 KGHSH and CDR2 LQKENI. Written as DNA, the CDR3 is TGTGCCAGCTCACCAAGGGGAGTGCAGTACAATGAGCAGTTCTTC. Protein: CASSPRGVQYNEQFF. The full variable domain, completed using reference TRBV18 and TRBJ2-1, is NAGVMQNPRHLVRRRGQEARLRCSPMKGHSHVYWYRQLPEEGLKFMVYLQKENIIDESGMPKERFSAEFPKEGPSILRIQQVVRGDSAAYFCASSPRGVQYNEQFFGPGTRLTVL.

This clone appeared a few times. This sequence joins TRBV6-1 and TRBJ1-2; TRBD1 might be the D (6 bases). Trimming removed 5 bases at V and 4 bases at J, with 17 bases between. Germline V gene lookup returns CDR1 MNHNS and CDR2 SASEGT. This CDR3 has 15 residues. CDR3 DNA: TGTGCCAGCAGTCCACGACAGGAGAGTCCCTATGGCTACACCTTC. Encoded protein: CASSPRQESPYGYTF.

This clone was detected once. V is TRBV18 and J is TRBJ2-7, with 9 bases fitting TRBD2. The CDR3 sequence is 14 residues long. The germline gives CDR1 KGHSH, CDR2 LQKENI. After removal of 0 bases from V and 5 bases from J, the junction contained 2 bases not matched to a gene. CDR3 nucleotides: TGTGCCAGCTCACCACCGGTAGCGGGAGACGAGCAGTACTTC. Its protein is CASSPPVAGDEQYF. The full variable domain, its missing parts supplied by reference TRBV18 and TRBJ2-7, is NAGVMQNPRHLVRRRGQEARLRCSPMKGHSHVYWYRQLPEEGLKFMVYLQKENIIDESGMPKERFSAEFPKEGPSILRIQQVVRGDSAAYFCASSPPVAGDEQYFGPGTRLTVT.

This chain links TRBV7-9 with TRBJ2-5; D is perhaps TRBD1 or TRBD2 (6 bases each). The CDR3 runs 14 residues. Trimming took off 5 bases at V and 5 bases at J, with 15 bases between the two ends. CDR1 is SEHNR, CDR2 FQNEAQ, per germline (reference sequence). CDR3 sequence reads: CASSRVGGEETQYF. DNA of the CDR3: TGTGCCAGCAGCCGGGTGGGGGGCGAGGAGACCCAGTACTTC.

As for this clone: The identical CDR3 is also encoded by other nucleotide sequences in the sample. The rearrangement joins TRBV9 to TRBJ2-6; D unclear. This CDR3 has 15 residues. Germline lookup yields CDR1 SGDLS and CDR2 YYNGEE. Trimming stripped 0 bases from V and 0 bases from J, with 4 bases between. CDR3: CASSVGGSGANVLTF. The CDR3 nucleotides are TGTGCCAGCAGCGTAGGGGGCTCTGGGGCCAACGTCCTGACTTTC.

The CDR3, as DNA: TGCGCCAGCAGCTTGACACAATCTGGAAACACCATATATTTT. Translating gives CASSLTQSGNTIYF. The rearrangement joins TRBV5-1 to TRBJ1-3; D not resolved. Trimming cost V 1 base and J 1 base, with 6 bases left between them. The CDR3 spans 14 residues. In germline, CDR1 is SGHRS, CDR2 YFSETQ.

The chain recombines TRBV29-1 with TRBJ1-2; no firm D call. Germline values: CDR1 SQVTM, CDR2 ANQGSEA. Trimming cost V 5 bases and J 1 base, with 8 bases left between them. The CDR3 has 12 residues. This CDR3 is CSVSEGNYGYTF. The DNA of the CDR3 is TGCAGCGTTAGCGAGGGTAACTATGGCTACACCTTC.

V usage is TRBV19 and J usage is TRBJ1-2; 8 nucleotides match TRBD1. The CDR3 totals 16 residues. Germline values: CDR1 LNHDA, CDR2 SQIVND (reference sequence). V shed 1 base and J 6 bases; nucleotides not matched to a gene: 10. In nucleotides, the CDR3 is TGTGCCAGTAGTATAGGACCGGACAGGGAGGAAGATGGCTACACCTTC. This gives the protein CASSIGPDREEDGYTF.

CDR3 residues: CASSFSGGTGELFF. The CDR3 DNA is TGTGCCAGCAGCTTCTCCGGCGGAACCGGGGAGCTGTTTTTT. V is TRBV7-2 and J is TRBJ2-2; no definite D call. The CDR3 has 14 residues. Trimming cost V 3 bases and J 5 bases, with 10 bases left between them. In germline, CDR1 is SGHTA, CDR2 FQGNSA.

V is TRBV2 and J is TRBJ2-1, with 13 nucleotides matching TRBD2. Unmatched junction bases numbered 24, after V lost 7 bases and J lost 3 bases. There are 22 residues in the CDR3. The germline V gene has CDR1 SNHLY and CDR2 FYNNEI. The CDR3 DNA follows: TGTGCCAGCAACCAGCTCACTCCGGGGACTAGCGGGGATGGAGGTGTCTACAATGAGCAGTTCTTC. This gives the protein CASNQLTPGTSGDGGVYNEQFF.

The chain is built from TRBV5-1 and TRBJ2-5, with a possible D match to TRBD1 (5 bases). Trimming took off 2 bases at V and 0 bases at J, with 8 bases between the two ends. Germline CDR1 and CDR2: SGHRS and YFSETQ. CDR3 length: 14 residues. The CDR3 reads CASSFKGYQETQYF. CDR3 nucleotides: TGCGCCAGCAGCTTCAAGGGGTACCAAGAGACCCAGTACTTC.